This TCR beta chain was found in a study of T cell repertoires in cytomegalovirus infection. Study-wide background: Evidence of both CMV infection and a matching HLA type came from public TCR beta signatures.

TCRdb itself ran the reads through MiXCR, one entry per CDR3 protein. Found here are approximately 73,000 distinct CDR3 sequences, 35% to 45% of them singletons; the top ten hold approximately 93%. With respect to this clonotype: Its antigen is undetermined.

The CDR3 sequence is 14 residues long. Trimming pared 5 bases from V and 0 bases from J, leaving 10 bases between. CDR1 is MNHNS and CDR2 is SASEGT in the germline V gene. This clonotype was obtained from a human donor in good health (CMV status not recorded). Some clones in this sample may be carry-over from other donors' samples. The V gene is TRBV6-1, the J gene TRBJ1-2, with D uncertain. Material: CD8+ T cells from cultured PBMCs, obtained from culture after CMV antigen stimulation. The CDR3 reads CASSPDGTNYGYTF. The CDR3 nucleotides are TGTGCCAGCAGTCCCGACGGAACTAACTATGGCTACACCTTC.